This T cell receptor beta chain is drawn from a study of blood T cell repertoires in COVID-19. In the study overall: Sites across the United States, Italy and Spain contributed samples from acute and convalescent COVID-19. PBMCs, B-cell-depleted T cells, or T cells were the source of the cDNA or gDNA that made up the material.

As processed by the authors: Estimated nucleated cell counts came from reference gene primer amplification. Sequencing was performed with immunoSEQ multiplex PCR; in TCRdb, only in-frame clones are kept and a portion is missing. The V and J calls and clone size were taken over from that table, and D and trimming were inferred from the DNA. The profile covers about 110,000 clones, with approximately 88% appearing a single time and 4.2% taken by the ten largest. Germline V gives CDR1 KGHSH, CDR2 LQKENI. V was shortened by 3 bases and J by 0 bases, with 8 bases between the two germline ends. The CDR3 sequence is 15 residues long.

The receptor comes from a human donor in a cohort sampled during active COVID-19. The sample comprised peripheral blood. The gene calls are TRBV18 and TRBJ2-2, with D tentatively TRBD2 (5 bases). CDR3 protein: CASSPPSTNTGELFF. DNA of the CDR3: TGTGCCAGCTCACCTCCTAGCACGAACACCGGGGAGCTGTTTTTT.